This record looks at one T cell receptor (beta chain) sequence and its context. Its antigen remains unidentified. No per-base quality is available; no much larger clone lies one base away. Trimming takes 7 bases off V and 2 bases off J; junction bases not matched to a gene: 12. Taken from cysteine to phenylalanine, the CDR3 has 17 residues. Only CDR3 DNA remains: 51 bases, in frame from the first base. CDR1 MGHRA and CDR2 YSYEKL are derived from the germline V gene. The record originates from a study of patients and donors after allogeneic stem cell transplantation (dated by TCRdb to the early 2020s). Library preparation was by RT-PCR. Data came from a NextSeq 550. TCRdb reworked the public reads: Q25 trimming with fastp, MiXCR clone assembly, productive beta chains retained. Duplicate CDR3 protein sequences are folded into a single record with the most common DNA and genes. This sample lists fewer than 30,000 distinct CDR3 sequences; 35% to 45% were detected once. The top ten clonotypes cover roughly 79% of the sample.

The chain is assembled from TRBV4-1 and TRBJ2-3; 10 central nucleotides agree with TRBD2. The source material was blood, either unsorted or a sorted T cell fraction (not recorded which). The TCR originated in a human donor who was either an allogeneic HSCT recipient or a stem cell or donor lymphocyte infusion donor (not recorded which). It is not recorded whose cells these are; they may come from a transplant donor. CDR3 sequence: CASTDLLAGIATDTQYF. The nucleotides are TGCGCCAGCACCGATCTACTAGCGGGGATCGCCACAGATACGCAGTATTTT.